This passage covers 8 T cell receptor beta chains from one sample sequenced in a study of cytomegalovirus exposure and HLA in healthy donors. The PCR had 60 Vbeta and 13 Jbeta primers. Generated by immunoSEQ multiplex PCR, the TCRdb table keeps only in-frame clones and is missing some. The data show fewer than 130,000 clones, with approximately 70% seen just once and about 3.8% held by the top ten. The sequencing sample was made of PBMCs. Receptors were obtained from a man aged 25 to 40 in good health and CMV-seropositive.

This clone appeared a few times. The genes are TRBV5-1 and TRBJ1-1; 7 nucleotides match TRBD1. CDR3 length equals 14 residues. The germline gives CDR1 SGHRS, CDR2 YFSETQ. After removal of 3 bases from V and 0 bases from J, the junction contained 2 bases not matched to a gene. CDR3 amino acids: CASSSGQLNTEAFF. DNA for the CDR3: TGCGCCAGCAGCTCGGGACAGTTGAACACTGAAGCTTTCTTT.

V and J are TRBV19 and TRBJ2-3; TRBD2 matches at 8 bases. Trimming removed 9 bases from V and 4 bases from J; junction bases left unmatched: 3. Germline CDR1 is LNHDA and CDR2 is SQIVND (reference sequence). This CDR3 spans 12 amino acids. CDR3 coding DNA: TGTGCCAGCGGGGGGGCCGCAGATACGCAGTATTTT. Protein sequence: CASGGAADTQYF. Looking up the rest from reference TRBV19 and TRBJ2-3 gives the full variable domain: DGGITQSPKYLFRKEGQNVTLSCEQNLNHDAMYWYRQDPGQGLRLIYYSQIVNDFQKGDIAEGYSVSREKKESFPLTVTSAQKNPTAFYLCASGGAADTQYFGPGTRLTVL.

This clone was found a few times. This chain uses TRBV7-8 with TRBJ2-3; perhaps TRBD2 as D (6 bases). V lost 3 bases and J lost 4, with 8 bases in between. This CDR3 has 13 amino acids. Germline assignment: CDR1 SGHVS and CDR2 FQNEAQ. For the CDR3, the DNA is TGTGCCAGCAGCTTTCCGGGGGCAGATACGCAGTATTTT. Its protein is CASSFPGADTQYF. The full variable domain, rest sourced from reference TRBV7-8 and TRBJ2-3, is GAGVSQSPRYKVAKRGQDVALRCDPISGHVSLFWYQQALGQGPEFLTYFQNEAQLDKSGLPSDRFFAERPEGSVSTLKIQRTQQEDSAVYLCASSFPGADTQYFGPGTRLTVL.

This clone appeared a few times. The J gene is TRBJ2-7, the V gene TRBV6-5; TRBD2 aligns across 7 bases. The CDR3 covers 14 residues. Germline CDR1 MNHEY, CDR2 SVGAGI. With 5 bases clipped from V and 3 bases from J, the junction kept 7 bases outside the gene matches. DNA for the CDR3: TGTGCCAGCAGTCGGGCTAGCGGAGGCTACGAGCAGTACTTC. Translated: CASSRASGGYEQYF.

This chain connects TRBV5-4 to TRBJ1-2; possibly TRBD1 for D (6 bases). The CDR3 extends over 16 amino acids. V dropped 0 bases and J dropped 2 bases, with 14 bases sitting between them. Germline CDR1 and CDR2: SGHNT and YYREEE (reference sequence). The CDR3 DNA reads as TGTGCCAGCAGCTTGGCATGGTCAGACAGGAACTATGGCTACACCTTC. This gives the protein CASSLAWSDRNYGYTF.

The V gene is TRBV7-2, the J gene TRBJ2-3; D ambiguous. Germline V gives CDR1 SGHTA, CDR2 FQGNSA. V was pared by 5 bases and J by 6 bases, with 15 bases between. This CDR3 spans 14 amino acids. CDR3 nucleotide sequence: TGTGCCAGCAGCCCCCGTGTTGCGGCGGATACGCAGTATTTT. Residues: CASSPRVAADTQYF.

This clone was found once. The chain is built from TRBV6-1 and TRBJ1-2, with a possible D match to TRBD1 (5 bases). The germline V gene encodes CDR1 MNHNS and CDR2 SASEGT. This CDR3 contains 13 residues. Between the trimmed V and J ends, which lost 6 bases and 0 bases, there was a span of 8 bases. CDR3 region: CASRQASNYGYTF. The CDR3 nucleotides read TGTGCCAGCAGACAGGCCTCTAACTATGGCTACACCTTC.

This clone was counted a single time. V is TRBV5-1 and J is TRBJ2-5; 8 positions match TRBD1. CDR1 is SGHRS and CDR2 is YFSETQ in the germline V gene. The CDR3 covers 14 residues. After removal of 1 base from V and 5 bases from J, the junction contained 4 bases not matched to a gene. The CDR3 loop reads CASSLQGASETQYF. CDR3 nucleotide sequence: TGCGCCAGCAGCTTGCAGGGGGCGTCGGAGACCCAGTACTTC.